These 14 T cell receptor beta chains were sequenced from one sample in a study of tumor-infiltrating lymphocytes in primary liver carcinoma. TCR beta cDNA was prepared out of about 510 ng total RNA by means of a constant-region primer. Library construction for TCR beta comprised three nested multiplex PCR rounds performed with slightly modified ARM-PCR. With TRBV1-TRBV30 forward primers and a C-beta reverse primer, the first two PCR rounds were run for around 11 cycles each. MiXCR was run by TCRdb on the multiplex PCR reads, yielding one entry per CDR3 protein. The repertoire holds about 30,000 distinct CDR3 sequences, with roughly 70% as singletons. For each extraction, RNA and DNA were obtained together from 20-30 mg of unsorted bulk tissue. Material for sequencing was liver tumor tissue from sampling region 3. Subset given: tumor region T3, left-lateral pole. These receptors all stem from a woman in her twenties or thirties with primary liver carcinoma and hepatitis B virus infection.

In this sample, this clonotype turned up a few times. This chain connects TRBV29-1 to TRBJ1-1; weak D call: TRBD1 (5 bases). This CDR3 contains 13 residues. V dropped 6 bases and J dropped 5 bases, with 16 bases sitting between them. Germline values: CDR1 SQVTM, CDR2 ANQGSEA. The CDR3 loop is CSVEGRAKTEAFF. The CDR3 nucleotides are TGCAGCGTCGAGGGCAGGGCGAAGACTGAAGCTTTCTTT.

Only a few counts were recorded for this clonotype. This may be a read error: a much more frequent sequence differs by one nucleotide. The chain joins TRBV11-2 to TRBJ2-7; D is undetermined. The CDR3 runs to 12 residues. The germline V gene encodes CDR1 SGHAT and CDR2 FQNNGV. The V gene lost 5 bases and the J gene lost 6 bases, with 11 bases spanning the gap. CDR3 region: CASSINSREQYF. DNA for the CDR3: TGTGCCAGCAGCATAAACAGCCGCGAGCAGTACTTC.

A word on this clonotype: The junction and the germline gene differ at one end; a read error may be behind it. The J gene is TRBJ1-2, the V gene TRBV11-2, with D uncertain. Germline CDR1 SGHAT, CDR2 FQNNGV. The CDR3 has 14 amino acids. As DNA, the CDR3 is TGTGCTAGCAGCTCCCTTCGTTGGAGGGATGGCTACACCTTC. Its protein product is CASSSLRWRDGYTF.

The rearrangement joins TRBV20-1 to TRBJ2-3; D is possibly TRBD2 (6 bases). Germline values: CDR1 DFQATT, CDR2 SNEGSKA (reference sequence). This CDR3 is built from 15 residues. Trimming removed 6 bases at V and 1 base at J, with 17 bases between. CDR3 sequence (DNA): TGCAGTGCGCCAAAGCGGGCCACGGGCACAGATACGCAGTATTTT. Residues: CSAPKRATGTDTQYF.

Concerning this clonotype: The junction differs from germline at one of its ends, possibly a read error. J is TRBJ2-1 and V is TRBV4-3; D is unresolved. Germline V gene data show CDR1 as LGHNA and CDR2 as YSLEER. CDR3 length: 14 residues. The CDR3 reads CASSHTEMVNEQFF. Here the CDR3 DNA reads TGTGCCAGCAGCCACACAGAGATGGTCAATGAGCAATTCTTC.

This clonotype was seen more than once but under ten times. V gene TRBV11-1 combines with J gene TRBJ2-1; no definite D call. V gave up 5 bases and J gave up 4 bases, with 15 bases separating them. Germline CDR1 is SGHAT and CDR2 is FQDESV (reference sequence). The CDR3 has 15 residues. The CDR3: CASSLSGIEYNEQFF. In nucleotides, the CDR3 is TGTGCCAGCAGCCTTTCAGGTATAGAGTACAATGAGCAGTTCTTC.

This clonotype came up many times. Mismatch with germline at one junction end may stem from a read error. The chain uses TRBV7-2 and TRBJ2-3; D gene unclear. Per the germline V gene, CDR1 is SGHTA and CDR2 is FQGNSA. The CDR3 consists of 14 residues. CDR3 in amino acids: CASSLSGRIDTRYF. CDR3 nucleotides: TGTGCCAGCAGCTTATCAGGACGGATAGATACGCGGTATTTT. The variable domain in full, with the rest retrieved from reference TRBV7-2 and TRBJ2-3, is GAGVSQSPSNKVTEKGKDVELRCDPISGHTALYWYRQSLGQGLEFLIYFQGNSAPDKSGLPSDRFSAERTGGSVSTLTIQRTQQEDSAVYLCASSLSGRIDTRYFGPGTRLTVL.

A word on this clonotype: It may be a read error: a sequence one base away is much more abundant. The V gene is TRBV28, the J gene TRBJ2-4; either TRBD1 or TRBD2 may supply D (5 bases each). This CDR3 is 14 amino acids long. V was shortened by 2 bases and J by 7 bases, with 12 bases between the two germline ends. Germline CDR1 MDHEN, CDR2 SYDVKM. The CDR3 is CASSLVPGTNIQYF. In DNA form, the CDR3 reads TGTGCCAGCAGTTTAGTCCCTGGGACGAACATTCAGTACTTC.

The sample holds a few counts of this clonotype. One end of the junction does not line up with germline, which may come from a read error. The CDR3 nucleotides read TGTGCCAGCAGCTTAGATCAACAGGGTATGGTCTACAATGAGAAGTTATTC. It is translated as CASSLDQQGMVYNEKLF. This chain links TRBV11-2 with TRBJ2-1, with D possibly TRBD1 on 6 matching bases. The CDR3 sequence is 17 residues long. CDR1 is SGHAT, CDR2 FQNNGV, per germline.

Turning to this clonotype: A junction end diverges from the germline sequence, so it may reflect a read error. The genes are TRBV11-2 and TRBJ2-1, with D hard to call. CDR1 is SGHAT, CDR2 FQNNGV, per germline. The CDR3 is 13 residues long. The CDR3 protein is CASILLVTNEQFF. DNA for the CDR3: TGTGCCAGCATCTTATTGGTTACAAATGAGCAGTTCTTC.

The chain combines TRBV6-5 with TRBJ2-5, with 10 positions matching TRBD1. Per germline, CDR1 MNHEY and CDR2 SVGAGI. This CDR3 is 13 amino acids long. The CDR3 DNA reads TGTGTTAGCAATACCGACAGGGGGCTGACCCAGTACTTC. It translates to CVSNTDRGLTQYF.

V is TRBV11-2 and J is TRBJ1-4; perhaps TRBD1 as D (5 bases). Trimming took off 9 bases at V and 17 bases at J, with 22 bases between the two ends. This CDR3 has 12 residues. Germline V gene lookup returns CDR1 SGHAT and CDR2 FQNNGV. CDR3 in DNA: TGTGCCAGGAGCCCCTGGGGGGAAGACTGTTTTTTT. Translated, it gives CARSPWGEDCFF.

For this clonotype: A much bigger clone sits one base away, suggesting this may be a read error. The rearrangement joins TRBV11-3 to TRBJ2-2; D not resolved. With 6 bases removed from V and 2 bases from J, the gap between germline ends came to 10 bases. Germline CDR1 SGHNT, CDR2 YENEEA. The CDR3 is 14 residues long. The CDR3 nucleotides read TGTGCCAGCAGGAACCATAATAACACCGGGGAGCTGTTTTTT. Translation gives CASRNHNNTGELFF.

With regard to this clonotype: An end of the junction differs from the germline gene, which may be a read error. The chain recombines TRBV24-1 with TRBJ2-3, with D possibly being TRBD2 (7 bases). The CDR3 length is 16 residues. Germline V gives CDR1 KGHDR, CDR2 SFDVKD. CDR3: CGTNDRGGHSTDTQYF. Here the CDR3 DNA reads TGTGGCACCAATGATAGGGGGGGGCATAGCACAGATACGCAGTATTTT.